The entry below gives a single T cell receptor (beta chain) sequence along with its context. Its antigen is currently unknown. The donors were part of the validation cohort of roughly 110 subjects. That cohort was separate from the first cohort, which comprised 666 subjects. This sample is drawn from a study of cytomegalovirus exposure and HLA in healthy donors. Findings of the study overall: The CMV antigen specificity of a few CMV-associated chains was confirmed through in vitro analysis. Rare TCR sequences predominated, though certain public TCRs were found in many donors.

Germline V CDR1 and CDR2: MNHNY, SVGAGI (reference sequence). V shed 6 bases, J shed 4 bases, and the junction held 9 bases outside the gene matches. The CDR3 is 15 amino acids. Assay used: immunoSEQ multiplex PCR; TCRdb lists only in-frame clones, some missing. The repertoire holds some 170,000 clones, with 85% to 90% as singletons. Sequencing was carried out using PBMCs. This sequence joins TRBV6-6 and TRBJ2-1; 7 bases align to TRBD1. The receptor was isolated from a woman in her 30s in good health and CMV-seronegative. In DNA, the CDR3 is TGTGCCAGCAGCCAAGGGGGACAGCCGTACAATGAGCAGTTCTTC. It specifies CASSQGGQPYNEQFF.